These T cell receptor beta chains were read from a single sample in a study of PD-L1 blockade in urothelial cancer. Some clones are missing from TCRdb's copy, which holds only in-frame ones; the method was immunoSEQ multiplex PCR. The table has about 50,000 clones, 87% seen once. The sample consisted of PBMCs, taken around atezolizumab (anti-PD-L1) treatment. The receptors stem from a woman aged 55-69 years with urothelial cancer. CDR3s include the opening cysteine and the closing phenylalanine or tryptophan. Each record gives: clone size, D gene, J gene, V gene, CDR3 DNA, CDR3 protein. The D gene is left open where the match is weak. For some rows the clone size is stated as once, few or many, or as a class when expanded; others skip it.

abundance: NA; d_gene: TRBD2; j_gene: TRBJ2-7; v_gene: TRBV18; CDR3nt: TGTGCCAGCTCACCACCGGGACTAGCGGCCTCCTACGAGCAGTACTTC; CDR3aa: CASSPPGLAASYEQYF
abundance: NA; d_gene: NA; j_gene: TRBJ1-1; v_gene: TRBV5-5; CDR3nt: TGTGCCAGCAGCTTTGAGGACAGCCGGAGGTACACTGAAGCTTTCTTT; CDR3aa: CASSFEDSRRYTEAFF
abundance: NA; d_gene: TRBD1; j_gene: TRBJ1-5; v_gene: TRBV5-1; CDR3nt: TGCGCCAGCAGCCCCGGGACAGGGGCAGGGGGCAATCAGCCCCAGCATTTT; CDR3aa: CASSPGTGAGGNQPQHF
abundance: once; d_gene: TRBD1; j_gene: TRBJ1-2; v_gene: TRBV2; CDR3nt: TGTGCCAGCCTTGGACAGGGTTTGGGTGGCTACACCTTC; CDR3aa: CASLGQGLGGYTF
abundance: NA; d_gene: NA; j_gene: TRBJ2-7; v_gene: TRBV6-5; CDR3nt: TGTGCCAGCAGTTCATACTCGAGCACAGGCTACGAGCAGTACTTC; CDR3aa: CASSSYSSTGYEQYF
abundance: NA; d_gene: NA; j_gene: TRBJ1-6; v_gene: TRBV2; CDR3nt: TGTGCCAGCGAGGACAGCTATAATTCACCCCTCCACTTT; CDR3aa: CASEDSYNSPLHF
abundance: NA; d_gene: NA; j_gene: TRBJ1-6; v_gene: TRBV6-5; CDR3nt: TGTGCCAGCAGTTACTCGGACTCCAAAGGCTCACCCCTCCACTTT; CDR3aa: CASSYSDSKGSPLHF
abundance: once; d_gene: NA; j_gene: TRBJ2-2; v_gene: TRBV5-1; CDR3nt: TGCGCCAGCAGCCCCCGACTCGCGAACACCGGGGAGCTGTTTTTT; CDR3aa: CASSPRLANTGELFF
abundance: NA; d_gene: TRBD2; j_gene: TRBJ2-7; v_gene: TRBV7-8; CDR3nt: TGTGCCAGCAGCTTAGGGGGGGGGTACGAGCAGTACTTC; CDR3aa: CASSLGGGYEQYF
abundance: few; d_gene: TRBD1; j_gene: TRBJ1-1; v_gene: TRBV29-1; CDR3nt: TGCAGCGCCACAGGGGGGCTGAACACTGAAGCTTTCTTT; CDR3aa: CSATGGLNTEAFF
abundance: once; d_gene: NA; j_gene: TRBJ2-3; v_gene: TRBV18; CDR3nt: TGTGCCAGCTCACCACCGTCTGCTTCTTACGGAGATACGCAGTATTTT; CDR3aa: CASSPPSASYGDTQYF
abundance: NA; d_gene: NA; j_gene: TRBJ2-7; v_gene: TRBV25-1; CDR3nt: TGTGCCAGCAGTGAAGAAATGGGGGACATACCCTACGAGCAGTACTTC; CDR3aa: CASSEEMGDIPYEQYF
abundance: NA; d_gene: NA; j_gene: TRBJ1-3; v_gene: TRBV28; CDR3nt: TGTGCCAGCAGTTTGGAGATTAACTCTGGAAACACCATATATTTT; CDR3aa: CASSLEINSGNTIYF
abundance: once; d_gene: TRBD1; j_gene: TRBJ1-4; v_gene: TRBV5-5; CDR3nt: TGTGCCAGCAACCAGGCCCCGGGACAGGAAAAACTGTTTTTT; CDR3aa: CASNQAPGQEKLFF
abundance: NA; d_gene: NA; j_gene: TRBJ2-7; v_gene: TRBV4-1; CDR3nt: TGCGCCAGCAGCCAAGAGCAGGGGCAGGGGGAGCAGTACTTC; CDR3aa: CASSQEQGQGEQYF
abundance: NA; d_gene: NA; j_gene: TRBJ1-1; v_gene: TRBV7-8; CDR3nt: TGTGCCAGCAGCTTCCACAGGCTTGGGGGGACTGAAGCTTTCTTT; CDR3aa: CASSFHRLGGTEAFF
abundance: NA; d_gene: NA; j_gene: TRBJ2-7; v_gene: TRBV11-3; CDR3nt: TGTGCCAGCAGCTTATTCGGCGGCTACGAGCAGTACTTC; CDR3aa: CASSLFGGYEQYF
abundance: many; d_gene: NA; j_gene: TRBJ2-3; v_gene: TRBV2; CDR3nt: TGTGCCAGCAGTAATGGAGGACAGTCCCCCCCTGAATACACAGATACGCAGTATTTT; CDR3aa: CASSNGGQSPPEYTDTQYF
abundance: NA; d_gene: TRBD1; j_gene: TRBJ2-7; v_gene: TRBV7-8; CDR3nt: TGTGCCAGCAGCACCCTCCGACAGGGTAGTATCGAGCAGTACTTC; CDR3aa: CASSTLRQGSIEQYF
abundance: NA; d_gene: NA; j_gene: TRBJ2-7; v_gene: TRBV6-1; CDR3nt: TGTGCCAGCAGTGACCTACGGGGCAGGGGATCCTACGAGCAGTACTTC; CDR3aa: CASSDLRGRGSYEQYF
abundance: once; d_gene: TRBD1; j_gene: TRBJ2-2; v_gene: TRBV7-2; CDR3nt: TGTGCCAGCAGCAGACAGGGGGATGGCGGGGAGCTGTTTTTT; CDR3aa: CASSRQGDGGELFF
abundance: NA; d_gene: NA; j_gene: TRBJ2-7; v_gene: TRBV27; CDR3nt: TGTGCCAGCAGCAGGGACTCTTTCTACGAGCAGTACTTC; CDR3aa: CASSRDSFYEQYF
abundance: NA; d_gene: NA; j_gene: TRBJ2-7; v_gene: TRBV9; CDR3nt: TGTGCCAGCAGCGTAGGAGGCGGGAACTCCTACGAGCAGTACTTC; CDR3aa: CASSVGGGNSYEQYF
abundance: NA; d_gene: NA; j_gene: TRBJ1-4; v_gene: TRBV5-5; CDR3nt: TGTGCCAGCAGCCGGGGGGGCAGGGCAACTAATGAAAAACTGTTTTTT; CDR3aa: CASSRGGRATNEKLFF
abundance: NA; d_gene: TRBD2; j_gene: TRBJ2-1; v_gene: TRBV14; CDR3nt: TGTGCCAGCAGCCTTACGAGACTAGCGGGGGGCCATGAGCAGTTCTTC; CDR3aa: CASSLTRLAGGHEQFF
abundance: NA; d_gene: TRBD1; j_gene: TRBJ2-7; v_gene: TRBV2; CDR3nt: TGTGCCAGCAGACGGGGACAGGGCTTTTCCTACGAGCAGTACTTC; CDR3aa: CASRRGQGFSYEQYF
abundance: NA; d_gene: TRBD1; j_gene: TRBJ1-2; v_gene: TRBV6-5; CDR3nt: TGTGCCAGCAGTTACGGACAGGGGCCTAACTATGGCTACACCTTC; CDR3aa: CASSYGQGPNYGYTF
abundance: NA; d_gene: TRBD2; j_gene: TRBJ2-7; v_gene: TRBV4-2; CDR3nt: TGTGCCAGCAGCCAGACCCTAGCGGGGGGGTTTAGCTCCTACGAGCAGTACTTC; CDR3aa: CASSQTLAGGFSSYEQYF
abundance: NA; d_gene: TRBD1; j_gene: TRBJ2-2; v_gene: TRBV6-4; CDR3nt: TGTGCCAGCAGTGACGGGTCAGGGGGTACCGGGGAGCTGTTTTTT; CDR3aa: CASSDGSGGTGELFF
abundance: once; d_gene: NA; j_gene: TRBJ2-6; v_gene: TRBV27; CDR3nt: TGTGCCAGCAGCTCGGGGTTCGCGGGAACCAGTGGGGCCAACGTCCTGACTTTC; CDR3aa: CASSSGFAGTSGANVLTF
abundance: medium-sized; d_gene: NA; j_gene: TRBJ1-5; v_gene: TRBV18; CDR3nt: TGTGCCAGCTCACCCATAGATAATCAGCCCCAGCATTTT; CDR3aa: CASSPIDNQPQHF
abundance: NA; d_gene: TRBD1; j_gene: TRBJ1-2; v_gene: TRBV4-1; CDR3nt: TGCGCCAGCAGCCAAGATCCGGGACAGGTAATCAGTGGCTACACCTTC; CDR3aa: CASSQDPGQVISGYTF
abundance: NA; d_gene: NA; j_gene: TRBJ1-5; v_gene: TRBV19; CDR3nt: TGTGCCAGTCACCGAGGGCAGGCTGGGAGCAATCAGCCCCAGCATTTT; CDR3aa: CASHRGQAGSNQPQHF
abundance: NA; d_gene: NA; j_gene: TRBJ2-7; v_gene: TRBV5-8; CDR3nt: TGTGCCAGCAGCTTCTCGGGAAGGATCCCTATTTCCTACGAGCAGTACTTC; CDR3aa: CASSFSGRIPISYEQYF
abundance: NA; d_gene: TRBD2; j_gene: TRBJ2-5; v_gene: TRBV7-3; CDR3nt: TGTGCCAGCAGCTTAAATGGGCTAGCGGAAGAGACCCAGTACTTC; CDR3aa: CASSLNGLAEETQYF
abundance: NA; d_gene: TRBD1; j_gene: TRBJ2-4; v_gene: TRBV18; CDR3nt: TGTGCCAGCAACCCTGGGGGACAGGGAGTGGGCATTCAGTACTTC; CDR3aa: CASNPGGQGVGIQYF
abundance: NA; d_gene: NA; j_gene: TRBJ1-5; v_gene: TRBV28; CDR3nt: TGTGCCACCTCTTGGGCAGGGGTGAGCAATCAGCCCCAGCATTTT; CDR3aa: CATSWAGVSNQPQHF
abundance: NA; d_gene: NA; j_gene: TRBJ2-1; v_gene: TRBV18; CDR3nt: TGTGCCAGCTCACCCTATGAGGGAGGCTCCTACAATGAGCAGTTCTTC; CDR3aa: CASSPYEGGSYNEQFF
abundance: NA; d_gene: TRBD1; j_gene: TRBJ1-1; v_gene: TRBV6-1; CDR3nt: TGTGCCAGCGGATCACAGGGGGCGAACACTGAAGCTTTCTTT; CDR3aa: CASGSQGANTEAFF
abundance: NA; d_gene: TRBD1; j_gene: TRBJ2-3; v_gene: TRBV5-1; CDR3nt: TGCGCCAGCAGCCGAGACAGGGTTGATACGCAGTATTTT; CDR3aa: CASSRDRVDTQYF
abundance: once; d_gene: TRBD2; j_gene: TRBJ2-1; v_gene: TRBV29-1; CDR3nt: TGCAGCGTTGAAAGCCCATCTACTAGCGGGAGACGGCGTAATGAGCAGTTCTTC; CDR3aa: CSVESPSTSGRRRNEQFF
abundance: NA; d_gene: NA; j_gene: TRBJ1-4; v_gene: TRBV2; CDR3nt: TGTGCCAGTTCTTTGGAGTCTAATGAAAAACTGTTTTTT; CDR3aa: CASSLESNEKLFF
abundance: few; d_gene: NA; j_gene: TRBJ2-2; v_gene: TRBV29-1; CDR3nt: TGCAGCGTTGAATCTCTAGCCCCCAGAACCGGGGAGCTGTTTTTT; CDR3aa: CSVESLAPRTGELFF
abundance: NA; d_gene: TRBD1; j_gene: TRBJ1-4; v_gene: TRBV5-1; CDR3nt: TGCGCCAGCAGCGCCTCCAGGGGGCTTAATGAAAAACTGTTTTTT; CDR3aa: CASSASRGLNEKLFF
abundance: many; d_gene: TRBD2; j_gene: TRBJ2-1; v_gene: TRBV19; CDR3nt: TGTGCCAGTCGACTAGCGGGGGGGCCCGGTGAGCAGTTCTTC; CDR3aa: CASRLAGGPGEQFF
abundance: NA; d_gene: NA; j_gene: TRBJ2-1; v_gene: TRBV7-9; CDR3nt: TGTGCCAGCAGCAGTGGGGCAGGGGCCTCCCCCTACAATGAGCAGTTCTTC; CDR3aa: CASSSGAGASPYNEQFF
abundance: once; d_gene: TRBD2; j_gene: TRBJ2-2; v_gene: TRBV27; CDR3nt: TGTGCCAGCAGTTCCTCTGGCGGGGGGGCCTTTAACGGGGAGCTGTTTTTT; CDR3aa: CASSSSGGGAFNGELFF
abundance: NA; d_gene: TRBD2; j_gene: TRBJ2-3; v_gene: TRBV18; CDR3nt: TGTGCCAGCTCACCTCCGGGGACTAGCGGGGGGTCCAATACGCAGTATTTT; CDR3aa: CASSPPGTSGGSNTQYF
abundance: few; d_gene: NA; j_gene: TRBJ1-5; v_gene: TRBV19; CDR3nt: TGTGCCAGTAGTCTAGGGGAGGCTCAGCCCCAGCATTTT; CDR3aa: CASSLGEAQPQHF
abundance: NA; d_gene: NA; j_gene: TRBJ1-2; v_gene: TRBV5-1; CDR3nt: TGCGCCAGCAGCTTGAACGAGGCAGCTTATGGCTACACCTTC; CDR3aa: CASSLNEAAYGYTF